What follows describes a single T cell receptor (beta chain). This clonotype appeared many times. Its antigen is currently not known. No base-level quality is on record; no much larger clone is a single base apart. This sample was taken from a study of T-cell reconstitution after alpha-beta-depleted transplantation in children (dated by TCRdb to the mid-2010s). Regarding the complete study: Using TCR repertoire profiling, the study quantitatively followed how T-cell immune reconstitution unfolded in children after TCRalphabeta/CD19-depleted allogeneic hematopoietic cell transplantation.

Libraries were prepared through PCR. TCRdb shows the sequencer as Illumina HiSeq 2500. TCR library preparation used molecular barcoding, with unique molecular identifiers applied to normalize quantification of the TCRbeta repertoire. The raw public reads went through TCRdb reprocessing: fastp at Q25, MiXCR clone calling, in-frame beta chains kept. Rows with a matching CDR3 protein are joined into one entry that keeps the most common DNA and genes. The sample contains around 340,000 distinct CDR3 sequences, roughly 13% of them found a single time. Around 4.5% of the sample lies in the top ten. Taken from cysteine to phenylalanine, the CDR3 has 13 residues. The CDR3 DNA has 39 bases and is translated from base 1. Deletion took 3 bases off V and 7 bases off J, with a span of 12 bases between the germline ends. The germline V gene gives CDR1 as SGHVS and CDR2 as FQNEAQ.

This chain joins TRBV7-8 to TRBJ2-5, with TRBD2 as a weak D call on 5 bases. This TCR was recovered from a human donor who donated a stem cell graft to a child with Fanconi anemia. The sequences come from PBMCs, collected from the stem cell graft. The CDR3 region: CASSLGRLGTQYF. Here is the DNA: TGTGCCAGCAGCTTGGGGAGACTGGGGACCCAGTACTTC.